The clone carrying this T cell receptor beta chain was seen only a few times. As yet, its antigen is unknown. V shed 4 bases, J shed 4 bases, and the junction held 8 bases outside the gene matches. This CDR3 is 15 amino acids long. Germline CDR1 reads MNHEY; CDR2 reads SMNVEV (reference sequence). The sample is drawn from a study of cytomegalovirus exposure and HLA in healthy donors. Study-wide results and caveats: The majority of CMV-associated TCR beta chains were reported as apparently HLA-restricted in a later analysis.

Researchers ran the PCR with 60 Vbeta and 13 Jbeta primers. The protocol was immunoSEQ multiplex PCR, while the TCRdb copy is restricted to in-frame clones and leaves out a portion. The sample has about 190,000 clones; approximately 75% are singletons. Specimen: PBMCs. The chain couples TRBV27 to TRBJ2-7; 9 nucleotides align to TRBD1. The sequence was collected from a man aged 25-40 years in good health and CMV-seropositive. For the CDR3, the DNA is TGTGCCAGCAGTTATCTCGGGACAGGGACATACGAGCAGTACTTC. Protein: CASSYLGTGTYEQYF.